This TCR beta chain was observed in a study of beta chain features in type 1 diabetes. Study outcomes and limitations: The influence of HLA type on TCRB rearrangement stayed undetermined.

Of the isolated RNA, all was reverse transcribed, and so the sequenced material was expressed TCRB transcripts. Mean read depth for naive, central memory and regulatory T cell samples was a few million reads. Clones were sequenced by immunoSEQ multiplex PCR, and TCRdb holds only the in-frame ones, with some missing. The sample holds some 410,000 clones, more than 9.5% seen once. On this clone: The antigen is undetermined.

Once sorted, every population was more than 95% pure. V was pared by 1 base and J by 4 bases, with 15 bases between. The CDR3 totals 16 residues. Germline CDR1 SEHNR, CDR2 FQNEAQ (reference sequence). The chain has TRBV7-9 and TRBJ2-3; no clear D gene. The TCR sequence derives from a woman in her late teens or twenties in good health. Sequenced material: naive CD4+ T cells from blood. DNA for the CDR3: TGTGCCAGCAGCTTAGGCATAGGAGCGAGAGCAGATACGCAGTATTTT. It codes for CASSLGIGARADTQYF.